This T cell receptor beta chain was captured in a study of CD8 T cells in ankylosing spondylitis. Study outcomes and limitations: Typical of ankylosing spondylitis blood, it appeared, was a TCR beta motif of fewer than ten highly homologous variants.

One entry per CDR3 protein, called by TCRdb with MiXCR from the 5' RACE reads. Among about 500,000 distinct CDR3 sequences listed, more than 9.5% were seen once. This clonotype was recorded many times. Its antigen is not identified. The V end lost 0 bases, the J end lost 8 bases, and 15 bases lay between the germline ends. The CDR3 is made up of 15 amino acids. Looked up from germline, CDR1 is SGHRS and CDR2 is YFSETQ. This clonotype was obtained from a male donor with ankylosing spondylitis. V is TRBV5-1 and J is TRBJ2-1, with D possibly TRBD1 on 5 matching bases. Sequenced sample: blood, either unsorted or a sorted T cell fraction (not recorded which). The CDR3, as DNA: TGCGCCAGCAGCTTGGACCAGGGCGGTGTATATGAGCAGTTCTTC. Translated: CASSLDQGGVYEQFF. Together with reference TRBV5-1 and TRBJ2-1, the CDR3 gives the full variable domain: KAGVTQTPRYLIKTRGQQVTLSCSPISGHRSVSWYQQTPGQGLQFLFEYFSETQRNKGNFPGRFSGRQFSNSRSEMNVSTLELGDSALYLCASSLDQGGVYEQFFGPGTRLTVL.